This T cell receptor (beta chain) is from a study of T-cell reconstitution after alpha-beta-depleted transplantation in children. V was clipped by 7 bases and J by 0 bases, with 12 bases between them. CDR3 size: 14 residues. Germline V CDR1 and CDR2: SNHLY, FYNNEI. TCRbeta library construction was performed incorporating unique molecular identifiers. Using its own MiXCR run on the PCR reads, TCRdb lists one record per CDR3 protein. The table includes about 110,000 distinct CDR3 sequences, 10% detected once. The chain has TRBV2 and TRBJ1-1; D might be TRBD1 (5 bases). Sample: PBMCs from the stem cell graft donor, taken from the stem cell graft. The clonotype was recovered from a human donor who donated a stem cell graft to a child with acute lymphoblastic leukemia. The chain's CDR3 is CASNKAGMNTEAFF. In DNA form, the CDR3 reads TGTGCCAGCAACAAGGCAGGGATGAACACTGAAGCTTTCTTT. The entire variable domain, with the rest obtained from reference TRBV2 and TRBJ1-1, is as follows: EPEVTQTPSHQVTQMGQEVILRCVPISNHLYFYWYRQILGQKVEFLVSFYNNEISEKSEIFDDQFSVERPDGSNFTLKIRSTKLEDSAMYFCASNKAGMNTEAFFGQGTRLTVV.